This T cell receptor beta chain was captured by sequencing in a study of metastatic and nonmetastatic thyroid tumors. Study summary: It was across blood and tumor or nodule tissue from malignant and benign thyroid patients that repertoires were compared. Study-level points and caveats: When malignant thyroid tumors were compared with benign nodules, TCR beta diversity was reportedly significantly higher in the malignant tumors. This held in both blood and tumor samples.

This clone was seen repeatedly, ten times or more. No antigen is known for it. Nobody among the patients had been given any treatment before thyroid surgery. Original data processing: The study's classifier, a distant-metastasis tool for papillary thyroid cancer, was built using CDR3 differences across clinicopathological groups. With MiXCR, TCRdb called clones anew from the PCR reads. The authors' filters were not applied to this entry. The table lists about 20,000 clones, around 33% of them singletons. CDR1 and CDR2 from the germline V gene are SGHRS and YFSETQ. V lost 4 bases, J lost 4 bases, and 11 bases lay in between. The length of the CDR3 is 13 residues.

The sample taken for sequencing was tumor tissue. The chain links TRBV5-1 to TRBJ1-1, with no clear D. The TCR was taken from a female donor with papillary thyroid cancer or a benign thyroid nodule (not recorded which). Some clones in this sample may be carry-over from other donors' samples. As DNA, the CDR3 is TGCGCCAGCAGCATTTCGTATGGCACTGAAGCTTTCTTT. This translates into CASSISYGTEAFF.